The 8 T cell receptor beta chains below were found in one sample sequenced in a study of blood T cell repertoires in COVID-19. Libraries were prepared by immunoSEQ multiplex PCR; TCRdb keeps only in-frame clonotypes and omits some of them. The profile shows about 210,000 clones, just over 90% of them singletons. The sequencing input was peripheral blood. All receptors derive from a man between 25 and 39 years old with acute or convalescent COVID-19.

V gene TRBV2 combines with J gene TRBJ1-2; 7 positions agree with TRBD1. The CDR3 has 13 residues. With 7 bases clipped from V and 7 bases from J, the junction kept 9 bases outside the gene matches. Germline assignment: CDR1 SNHLY and CDR2 FYNNEI. The CDR3 spells CASTLQTGSGYTF. For the CDR3, the DNA is TGTGCCAGCACCCTTCAGACAGGGAGTGGCTACACCTTC.

CDR3 coding DNA: TGTGCCAGTAGTATTCCATCGAGGGCGGGCCCCCACCTGGGAGGCTACACCTTC. This translates into CASSIPSRAGPHLGGYTF. J is TRBJ1-2 and V is TRBV19; D not resolved. V was clipped by 3 bases and J by 8 bases, with 28 bases between them. Germline assignment: CDR1 LNHDA and CDR2 SQIVND (reference sequence). The CDR3 is made up of 18 amino acids.

The genes are TRBV11-2 and TRBJ2-5, with D possibly TRBD1 on 5 matching bases. In germline, CDR1 is SGHAT, CDR2 FQNNGV. Trimming took off 3 bases at V and 5 bases at J, with 10 bases between the two ends. The CDR3 is made up of 13 amino acids. The CDR3 sequence: CASSLAGKETQYF. Here the CDR3 DNA reads TGTGCCAGCAGCTTGGCAGGGAAGGAGACCCAGTACTTC.

The J gene is TRBJ1-2, the V gene TRBV7-9; D might be TRBD1 (5 bases). Trimming removed 2 bases from V and 8 bases from J, with 15 bases in between. Germline V CDR1 and CDR2: SEHNR, FQNEAQ (reference sequence). CDR3 size: 14 residues. The CDR3 region has the DNA TGTGCCAGCAGCTTAAACGGGCCCCAGGGAGGCTACACCTTC. This codes for CASSLNGPQGGYTF. The whole variable domain, filled in from reference TRBV7-9 and TRBJ1-2, reads DTGVSQNPRHKITKRGQNVTFRCDPISEHNRLYWYRQTLGQGPEFLTYFQNEAQLEKSRLLSDRFSAERPKGSFSTLEIQRTEQGDSAMYLCASSLNGPQGGYTFGSGTRLTVV.

The chain has TRBV3-1 (or the pseudogene TRBV3-2) and TRBJ2-3, with D perhaps TRBD2 (5 bases). Germline CDR1 and CDR2: LGHDT and YNNKEL (reference sequence). The CDR3 extends over 13 amino acids. Trimming cost V 1 base and J 5 bases, with 7 bases left between them. CDR3 sequence reads: CASSQARGDTQYF. The CDR3 DNA reads TGTGCCAGCAGCCAAGCCCGGGGAGATACGCAGTATTTT.

J is TRBJ1-5 and V is TRBV25-1; 8 positions match TRBD1. Germline V gives CDR1 MGHDK, CDR2 SYGVNS. CDR3 size: 14 residues. The V and J ends lost 5 bases and 3 bases, in that order; junction bases with no gene match: 3. This chain's CDR3 is CASSQTGDNQPQHF. The CDR3 DNA follows: TGTGCCAGCAGTCAGACAGGGGACAATCAGCCCCAGCATTTT.

V and J are TRBV25-1 and TRBJ2-1; 9 bases fit TRBD1. J was trimmed by 7 bases and V by 8 bases; bases with no gene match: 12. Germline V gene data show CDR1 as MGHDK and CDR2 as SYGVNS. The CDR3 sequence is 15 residues long. This CDR3 is CASGSDRGRINEQFF. The CDR3 DNA is TGTGCCAGCGGCTCGGACAGGGGTAGGATTAATGAGCAGTTCTTC.

The chain's CDR3 is CASSFPRGEQYF. In DNA form, the CDR3 reads TGTGCCAGCAGCTTCCCTAGGGGAGAGCAGTACTTC. This chain links TRBV11-2 with TRBJ2-7; perhaps TRBD1 as D (5 bases). In germline, CDR1 is SGHAT, CDR2 FQNNGV. The germline V and J ends were trimmed by 3 bases and 7 bases, with 10 bases remaining between them. There are 12 residues in the CDR3.